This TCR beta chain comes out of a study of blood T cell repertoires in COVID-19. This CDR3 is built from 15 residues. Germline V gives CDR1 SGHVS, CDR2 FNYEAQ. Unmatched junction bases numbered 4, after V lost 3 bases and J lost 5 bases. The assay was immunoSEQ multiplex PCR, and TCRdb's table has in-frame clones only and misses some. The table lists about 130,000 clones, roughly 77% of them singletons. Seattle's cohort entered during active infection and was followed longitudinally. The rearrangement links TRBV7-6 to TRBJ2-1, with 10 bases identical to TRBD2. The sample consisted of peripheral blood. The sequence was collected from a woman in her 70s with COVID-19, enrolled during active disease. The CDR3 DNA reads TGTGCCAGCAGCTTCAGCGGGGGGGAGAACAATGAGCAGTTCTTC. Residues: CASSFSGGENNEQFF.